The entry below describes one T cell receptor (beta chain). Its antigen is as yet unknown. TCRdb used MiXCR to reprocess the reads, holding one entry per CDR3 protein. This table holds about 740,000 distinct CDR3 sequences, less than 40% found once. The germline CDR1 and CDR2 sequences are DFQATT and SNEGSKA (reference sequence). J was trimmed by 0 bases and V by 3 bases; bases with no gene match: 5. The length of the CDR3 is 15 residues. The sample originates from a study of T cell repertoires in cytomegalovirus infection. Overall study context: Indications of both CMV infection and matching HLA type were provided by public TCR beta signatures. Overall study findings and caveats: The cumulative frequency of public TCR beta families identified carriers of CMV plus the relevant HLA. Across the ex vivo response, the dominant clonotypes were HLA-C-restricted CMV-specific TCR beta clonotypes.

The receptor was isolated from a human donor in good health (CMV status not recorded). Some clones in this sample may be carry-over from other donors' samples. This chain links TRBV20-1 with TRBJ2-7, with 10 bases that match TRBD1. The sample was PBMCs. CDR3 bases: TGCAGTGCTAGCCTGACAGGGGGCAACTCCTACGAGCAGTACTTC. It specifies CSASLTGGNSYEQYF.